These 30 T cell receptor beta chains came from one sample sequenced in a study of blood T cell repertoires in COVID-19. The protocol was immunoSEQ multiplex PCR, while the TCRdb copy is restricted to in-frame clones and leaves out a portion. This table holds about 150,000 clones, roughly 80% found once. Sequences were obtained from PBMCs or T cells enriched from blood (not recorded which). These receptor sequences come from a man aged 50-59 years who had recovered from COVID-19.

V is TRBV4-2 and J is TRBJ2-3, with D possibly TRBD2 on 6 matching bases. V lost 3 bases to trimming and J lost 4 bases, with 8 bases between them. Germline CDR1 is LGHNA and CDR2 is YNFKEQ. The CDR3 length is 13 residues. CDR3 protein: CASSQAGPDTQYF. CDR3 in DNA: TGTGCCAGCAGCCAGGCGGGGCCAGATACGCAGTATTTT.

The chain employs TRBV19 and TRBJ1-2; D uncertain. Between the trimmed V and J ends, which lost 8 bases and 7 bases, there was a span of 17 bases. The CDR3 runs 13 residues. CDR1 and CDR2 (germline): LNHDA, SQIVND (reference sequence). The CDR3 nucleotides read TGTGCCAGTCTTCCGGCGGGGTCACTTGGCTACACCTTC. Its protein product is CASLPAGSLGYTF.

The chain employs TRBV7-8 and TRBJ2-3; 13 bases match TRBD2. The CDR3 spans 18 residues. Germline lookup yields CDR1 SGHVS and CDR2 FQNEAQ. V gave up 4 bases and J gave up 0 bases; unmatched junction bases: 7. The CDR3 loop is CASSSGLAGETSTDTQYF. The DNA for the CDR3 is TGTGCCAGCAGCTCAGGACTAGCGGGGGAAACTAGCACAGATACGCAGTATTTT.

The chain carries TRBV7-3 and TRBJ1-2, with TRBD1 matching over 9 bases. J lost 8 bases, V lost 4 bases, and 5 bases had no gene match. Germline V lookup: CDR1 SGHTA, CDR2 FQGTGA. The length of the CDR3 is 13 residues. The CDR3 bases are TGTGCCAGCAGCTCGGGACAGGGAGGAGGCTACACCTTC. Encoded protein: CASSSGQGGGYTF.

This clone was detected only a few times. This chain links TRBV4-3 with TRBJ1-2; 12 nucleotides line up with TRBD1. Trimming took 1 base from V and 8 from J; bases not matched to a gene: 8. CDR1 LGHNA and CDR2 YSLEER come from the germline V gene. This CDR3 has 16 amino acids. In DNA, the CDR3 is TGCGCCAGCAGCCAAGGGCCCGGGACAGGGGGCCAAGGCTACACCTTC. Amino acids: CASSQGPGTGGQGYTF.

This clone was seen a few times. The V and J genes are TRBV4-3 and TRBJ2-2, with D tentatively TRBD1 (6 bases). Germline CDR1 is LGHNA and CDR2 is YSLEER. This CDR3 spans 17 amino acids. V dropped 1 base and J dropped 4 bases, with 16 bases sitting between them. The CDR3 DNA reads TGCGCCAGCAGCCAAGCCCAGGCCAGGGGAAGCACCGGGGAGCTGTTTTTT. This translates into CASSQAQARGSTGELFF.

This chain uses TRBV7-9 with TRBJ1-1, with 10 bases matching TRBD1. The CDR3 spans 17 residues. Germline trimming cut 1 base from V and 7 bases from J; bases unmatched to any gene: 12. Germline V CDR1 and CDR2: SEHNR, FQNEAQ (reference sequence). CDR3 DNA sequence: TGTGCCAGCAGCTTAGGAGGCTCGAGACAGGGGGCATTTGAAGCTTTCTTT. Translating gives CASSLGGSRQGAFEAFF.

J is TRBJ2-5 and V is TRBV9, with 7 bases that match TRBD2. CDR3 length equals 15 residues. V shed 2 bases and J 5 bases; nucleotides not matched to a gene: 9. The germline V gene has CDR1 SGDLS and CDR2 YYNGEE. The CDR3 DNA sequence: TGTGCCAGCAGCGTCCAAGCGGGAATGTTGGAGACCCAGTACTTC. Its protein product is CASSVQAGMLETQYF.

This chain links TRBV19 with TRBJ2-5; D remains unclear. Germline CDR1 reads LNHDA; CDR2 reads SQIVND (reference sequence). V gave up 5 bases and J gave up 0 bases, with 7 bases separating them. The CDR3 has 13 amino acids. The chain's CDR3 is CASSRSYQETQYF. Written as DNA, the CDR3 is TGTGCCAGTAGTCGGTCGTACCAAGAGACCCAGTACTTC.

J is TRBJ2-1 and V is TRBV10-3; 8 nucleotides agree with TRBD1. This CDR3 spans 14 amino acids. Per the germline V gene, CDR1 is ENHRY and CDR2 is SYGVKD. V trimming: 6 bases; J trimming: 6 bases; junction bases outside the gene matches: 7. The DNA of the CDR3 is TGTGCCATCAGAGTGACAGGGGTAATCAATGAGCAGTTCTTC. Translation gives CAIRVTGVINEQFF.

V gene TRBV5-4 combines with J gene TRBJ2-3; 9 positions agree with TRBD2. V lost 4 bases and J lost 3; bases outside the gene matches: 6. The CDR3 loop spans 15 amino acids. The germline CDR1 and CDR2 sequences are SGHNT and YYREEE (reference sequence). The CDR3 sequence: CASSKVTSGTDTQYF. The CDR3 nucleotides read TGTGCCAGCAGCAAGGTGACTAGCGGAACAGATACGCAGTATTTT.

The CDR3: CASSPRGGETQYF. The CDR3 DNA follows: TGTGCCAGCAGTCCGAGAGGCGGGGAGACCCAGTACTTC. The gene calls are TRBV6-5 and TRBJ2-5; weak D call: TRBD2 (5 bases). The CDR3 spans 13 residues. The V gene lost 5 bases and the J gene lost 5 bases, with 12 bases spanning the gap. From germline, CDR1 is MNHEY and CDR2 SVGAGI.

This CDR3 reads CAWSYGLETNEKLFF. CDR3 DNA: TGTGCCTGGAGTTACGGACTGGAAACTAATGAAAAACTGTTTTTT. The V gene is TRBV30, the J gene TRBJ1-4; D is ambiguous. The CDR3 runs 15 residues. Germline V lookup: CDR1 GTSNPN, CDR2 SVGIG (reference sequence). Trimming removed 2 bases at V and 1 base at J, with 11 bases between.

V is TRBV2 and J is TRBJ1-6; unclear D gene. Trimming removed 4 bases from V and 8 bases from J, with 15 bases in between. The CDR3 contains 15 residues. Germline values: CDR1 SNHLY, CDR2 FYNNEI. CDR3: CASSVFGVEDSPLHF. CDR3 in DNA: TGTGCCAGCAGTGTATTTGGGGTGGAGGATTCACCCCTCCACTTT.

The V call is TRBV19, the J call TRBJ1-4; 10 bases map to TRBD1. The CDR3 length is 15 residues. Per the germline V gene, CDR1 is LNHDA and CDR2 is SQIVND (reference sequence). V shed 7 bases, J shed 2 bases, and the junction held 4 bases outside the gene matches. As DNA, the CDR3 is TGTGCCAGTATCTTGACAGGGGGCACTAATGAAAAACTGTTTTTT. This sequence encodes CASILTGGTNEKLFF. Together with reference TRBV19 and TRBJ1-4, the CDR3 gives the full variable domain: DGGITQSPKYLFRKEGQNVTLSCEQNLNHDAMYWYRQDPGQGLRLIYYSQIVNDFQKGDIAEGYSVSREKKESFPLTVTSAQKNPTAFYLCASILTGGTNEKLFFGSGTQLSVL.

The chain couples TRBV5-5 to TRBJ2-7; TRBD1 matches 8 bases. This CDR3 spans 14 amino acids. Germline CDR1 and CDR2: SGHKS and YYEKEE (reference sequence). V was pared by 0 bases and J by 4 bases, with 3 bases of the junction left unmatched. The CDR3 reads CASSLGRGRYEQYF. DNA of the CDR3: TGTGCCAGCAGCTTGGGCAGGGGGCGGTACGAGCAGTACTTC.

The genes are TRBV11-2 and TRBJ1-6, with D unresolved. The CDR3 is 13 residues long. V lost 5 bases and J lost 10, with 12 bases in between. Per germline, CDR1 SGHAT and CDR2 FQNNGV. The DNA of the CDR3 is TGTGCCAGCAGCATCGGGATGGAATCACCCCTCCACTTT. This sequence encodes CASSIGMESPLHF.

This sequence joins TRBV9 and TRBJ2-3; 13 nucleotides match TRBD2. The CDR3 spans 15 residues. Germline V gene data show CDR1 as SGDLS and CDR2 as YYNGEE. The junction had 5 bases not matched to a gene; V was cut back by 4 bases and J by 6 bases. In DNA, the CDR3 is TGTGCCAGCAGCTCGAGGGGACTAGCGGGGGATACGCAGTATTTT. Translation gives CASSSRGLAGDTQYF.

This chain joins TRBV9 and TRBJ2-7; 8 positions agree with TRBD1. Germline CDR1 and CDR2: SGDLS and YYNGEE. J lost 5 bases, V lost 7 bases, and 11 bases had no gene match. The CDR3 covers 14 residues. For the CDR3, the DNA is TGTGCCAGCGGAGGACAGGGACGCTCTGACGAGCAGTACTTC. This encodes CASGGQGRSDEQYF.

This chain uses TRBV7-3 with TRBJ1-1; D gene unclear. V lost 0 bases and J 8 bases, leaving 10 bases between the germline ends. The CDR3 extends over 13 amino acids. The germline CDR1 and CDR2 sequences are SGHTA and FQGTGA. The CDR3 bases are TGTGCCAGCAGCTTAACATGGAACGGGGAAGCTTTCTTT. Its translation: CASSLTWNGEAFF.

The rearrangement joins TRBV28 to TRBJ1-3; TRBD1 matches 9 bases. Germline V CDR1 and CDR2: MDHEN, SYDVKM. The length of the CDR3 is 18 residues. Trimming took 6 bases from V and 1 from J; bases not matched to a gene: 13. The CDR3 DNA sequence: TGTGCCAGCAGCCGCCGGGACAGGGCCCTACCTTCTGGAAACACCATATATTTT. Amino acid sequence: CASSRRDRALPSGNTIYF.

V and J are TRBV24-1 and TRBJ2-2, with 7 bases aligning to TRBD2. V shed 5 bases, J shed 5 bases, and the junction held 4 bases outside the gene matches. Germline assignment: CDR1 KGHDR and CDR2 SFDVKD. The CDR3 consists of 14 residues. DNA of the CDR3: TGTGCCACCAGTGTTGGGGGGGGGACCGGGGAGCTGTTTTTT. As protein: CATSVGGGTGELFF.

The V call is TRBV20-1, the J call TRBJ2-5, with 12 nucleotides matching TRBD2. The CDR3 totals 17 residues. The junction had 13 bases not matched to a gene; V was cut back by 3 bases and J by 5 bases. Germline CDR1 reads DFQATT; CDR2 reads SNEGSKA (reference sequence). In DNA, the CDR3 is TGCAGTGCTAGTAAGGCTAGCGGGGGGGCCCGCGGGGAGACCCAGTACTTC. Translation: CSASKASGGARGETQYF.

V and J are TRBV29-1 and TRBJ2-3; D ambiguous. The V gene's germline CDR1 is SQVTM and CDR2 ANQGSEA. The CDR3 consists of 12 residues. V was clipped by 6 bases and J by 6 bases, with 13 bases between them. The CDR3 sequence is CSVAPRTDTQYF. For the CDR3, the DNA is TGCAGCGTGGCACCACGTACGGATACGCAGTATTTT.

This clone was counted only a few times. V and J are TRBV7-2 and TRBJ2-3; 10 bases fit TRBD1. V lost 7 bases and J lost 4; bases outside the gene matches: 5. Germline values: CDR1 SGHTA, CDR2 FQGNSA. The CDR3 covers 14 residues. The CDR3 reads CASTLTGGSDTQYF. DNA of the CDR3: TGTGCCAGCACCCTGACAGGGGGCTCAGATACGCAGTATTTT. Supplemented by reference TRBV7-2 and TRBJ2-3, the full variable domain reads GAGVSQSPSNKVTEKGKDVELRCDPISGHTALYWYRQSLGQGLEFLIYFQGNSAPDKSGLPSDRFSAERTGGSVSTLTIQRTQQEDSAVYLCASTLTGGSDTQYFGPGTRLTVL.

The chain recombines TRBV4-3 with TRBJ2-1, with a tentative D call TRBD2 (5 bases). From germline, CDR1 is LGHNA and CDR2 YSLEER. V was trimmed by 3 bases and J by 0 bases, leaving 15 bases between them. The CDR3 covers 17 residues. The CDR3: CASSQRAGESSYNEQFF. CDR3 DNA: TGCGCCAGCAGCCAGAGGGCTGGGGAAAGCTCCTACAATGAGCAGTTCTTC.

The gene calls are TRBV5-1 and TRBJ1-6; the match to TRBD1 covers 7 bases. This CDR3 comprises 15 residues. The V and J ends lost 3 bases and 7 bases, in that order; junction bases with no gene match: 7. Germline V gene data show CDR1 as SGHRS and CDR2 as YFSETQ. The CDR3 sequence is CASSWRGTDNSPLHF. The CDR3 DNA follows: TGCGCCAGCAGCTGGAGGGGGACAGACAATTCACCCCTCCACTTT.

The chain joins TRBV19 to TRBJ1-6; 7 nucleotides line up with TRBD1. Unmatched junction bases numbered 5, after V lost 5 bases and J lost 4 bases. The V gene's germline CDR1 is LNHDA and CDR2 SQIVND (reference sequence). The CDR3 loop spans 15 amino acids. Here the CDR3 DNA reads TGTGCCAGTAGTGCCCGGGACAGTTATAATTCACCCCTCCACTTT. Translating it yields CASSARDSYNSPLHF.

Only a few counts were recorded for this clone. The chain is built from TRBV2 and TRBJ2-7, with 9 bases matching TRBD1. The CDR3 extends over 14 amino acids. V lost 4 bases and J lost 3; bases outside the gene matches: 4. Looked up from germline, CDR1 is SNHLY and CDR2 is FYNNEI. The CDR3: CASSATGGSYEQYF. CDR3 bases: TGTGCCAGCAGTGCGACAGGGGGGAGCTACGAGCAGTACTTC. Full variable domain (remainder filled in from reference TRBV2 and TRBJ2-7): EPEVTQTPSHQVTQMGQEVILRCVPISNHLYFYWYRQILGQKVEFLVSFYNNEISEKSEIFDDQFSVERPDGSNFTLKIRSTKLEDSAMYFCASSATGGSYEQYFGPGTRLTVT.

In DNA, the CDR3 is TGTGCCAGCAGCCCTACAGGGGCGGTGGGCACCGGGGAGCTGTTTTTT. Amino acid sequence: CASSPTGAVGTGELFF. V usage is TRBV5-4 and J usage is TRBJ2-2, with TRBD1 identical over 7 bases. V shed 4 bases and J 4 bases; nucleotides not matched to a gene: 10. Per germline, CDR1 SGHNT and CDR2 YYREEE (reference sequence). The CDR3 has 16 amino acids.